The clone carrying this TCR beta chain occurred once. The antigen remains unidentified. Researchers reported that TCR beta cDNA libraries carried unique molecular identifiers. T cells, roughly 0.9 to 11 million of them, yielded some 500,000 cDNA molecules. Via MiXCR, TCRdb re-called the PCR reads, giving one row per CDR3 protein. The table has roughly 800,000 distinct CDR3 sequences, about 45% seen once. This sample was included in a study of post-analysis software for immune sequencing data. In the study overall: Both relapsing-remitting and secondary progressive multiple sclerosis featured among the disease courses, as did progressive-relapsing multiple sclerosis.

Findings and limits, study-wide: Samples from a shared batch, those prepared together, strongly co-clustered by F measure. About five TRBV segments were more frequent in patients than controls; TRBV5-6, TRBV5-1 and TRBV20-1 belonged to this group. Compared against controls, patients with multiple sclerosis displayed significantly lower normalized Chao1 diversity.

This CDR3 contains 14 residues. With V trimmed by 5 bases and J by 4 bases, 6 bases remained unmatched. Germline CDR1 is MNHEY and CDR2 is SMNVEV (reference sequence). The sequence derives from a girl under 18 with multiple sclerosis. This chain connects TRBV27 to TRBJ2-5, with TRBD2 identical over 8 bases. The sample taken for sequencing was blood. CDR3 in DNA: TGTGCCAGCAGTAGCGGGAGTGTAGGAGAGACCCAGTACTTC. This sequence encodes CASSSGSVGETQYF.